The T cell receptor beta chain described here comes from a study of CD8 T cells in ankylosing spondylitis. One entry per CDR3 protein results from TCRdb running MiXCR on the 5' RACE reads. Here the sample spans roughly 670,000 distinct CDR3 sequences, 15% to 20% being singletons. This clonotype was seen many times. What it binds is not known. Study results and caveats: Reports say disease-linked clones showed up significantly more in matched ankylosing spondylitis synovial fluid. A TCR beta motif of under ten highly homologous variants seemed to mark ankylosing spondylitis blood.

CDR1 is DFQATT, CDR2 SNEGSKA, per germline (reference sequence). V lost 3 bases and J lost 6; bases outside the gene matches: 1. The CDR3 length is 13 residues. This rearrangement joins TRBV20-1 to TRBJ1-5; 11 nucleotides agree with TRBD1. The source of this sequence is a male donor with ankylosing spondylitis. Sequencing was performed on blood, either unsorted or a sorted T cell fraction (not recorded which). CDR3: CSARGTGGQPQHF. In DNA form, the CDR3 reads TGCAGTGCTAGGGGGACAGGGGGTCAGCCCCAGCATTTT.